The 25 T cell receptor beta chains in this list originate from one sample, sequenced in a study of T cell repertoires in cytomegalovirus infection. TCRdb independently ran MiXCR on the reads; one entry per CDR3 protein. The repertoire has fewer than 650,000 distinct CDR3 sequences, 40% of them found once; the top ten carry over 45%. These receptors' targets are unknown. The starting material was cultured PBMCs, obtained from culture after CMV antigen stimulation. The receptors shown here come from a human donor in good health (CMV status not recorded). Some clones in this sample may be carry-over from other donors' samples.

This clonotype was seen a handful of times. J is TRBJ2-5 and V is TRBV6-2 or TRBV6-3; D not resolved. The CDR3 loop spans 14 amino acids. Trimming removed 7 bases from V and 7 bases from J, with 19 bases in between. Germline values: CDR1 MNHEY, CDR2 SVGEGT. CDR3 loop: CASTDRTDVGTQYF. The CDR3 nucleotides are TGTGCCAGCACCGACCGGACGGACGTGGGGACCCAGTACTTC.

This clonotype was counted only a few times. The genes are TRBV7-8 and TRBJ2-1; D call uncertain. The CDR3 loop spans 14 amino acids. Germline V gene data show CDR1 as SGHVS and CDR2 as FQNEAQ. V was shortened by 4 bases and J by 7 bases, with 14 bases between the two germline ends. CDR3 in amino acids: CASSYGPLGNEQFF. Written as DNA, the CDR3 is TGTGCCAGCAGCTATGGTCCTCTGGGGAATGAGCAGTTCTTC.

This chain joins TRBV12-3 or TRBV12-4 and TRBJ1-2, with TRBD1 matching over 7 bases. With 7 bases clipped from V and 6 bases from J, the junction kept 11 bases outside the gene matches. The CDR3 length is 14 residues. This CDR3 reads CASKETGRSHGYTF. CDR3 nucleotides: TGTGCCAGCAAGGAGACAGGGAGGAGTCATGGCTACACCTTC.

This clonotype was observed once. CDR3 protein: CASSPQTGGTDTQYF. CDR3 DNA sequence: TGTGCCAGCAGCCCACAGACGGGGGGCACAGATACGCAGTATTTT. This chain joins TRBV7-2 and TRBJ2-3; tentative D call: TRBD2 (6 bases). V dropped 5 bases and J dropped 1 base, with 13 bases sitting between them. The CDR3 runs 15 residues. Germline lookup yields CDR1 SGHTA and CDR2 FQGNSA.

This chain joins TRBV7-6 and TRBJ2-7, with D possibly being TRBD2 (7 bases). The CDR3 is made up of 14 amino acids. Deletions cut 1 base from V and 6 bases from J, with 13 bases between. From germline, CDR1 is SGHVS and CDR2 FNYEAQ. CDR3 sequence: CASSLGGGPGEQYF. CDR3 in DNA: TGTGCCAGCAGCTTAGGCGGGGGCCCGGGCGAGCAGTACTTC.

This clonotype has just a few counts. V usage is TRBV7-2 and J usage is TRBJ2-5, with a tentative D call TRBD2 (6 bases). The CDR3 is 15 residues long. Per the germline V gene, CDR1 is SGHTA and CDR2 is FQGNSA. The V and J ends lost 8 bases and 3 bases respectively, with 19 bases between them. This CDR3 reads CASQQIPGLKETQYF. The CDR3 DNA follows: TGTGCCAGCCAACAAATCCCGGGACTCAAAGAGACCCAGTACTTC.

This clonotype has only a few counts. The V and J genes are TRBV12-3 or TRBV12-4 and TRBJ2-2, with 7 positions matching TRBD1. J was trimmed by 1 base and V by 11 bases; bases with no gene match: 4. The CDR3 is 13 residues long. Written as DNA, the CDR3 is TGTGCCGGGGACAGAGAGAACACCGGGGAGCTGTTTTTT. Its protein is CAGDRENTGELFF.

The chain is built from TRBV20-1 and TRBJ2-3, with 10 positions matching TRBD2. The CDR3 totals 13 residues. The V gene's germline CDR1 is DFQATT and CDR2 SNEGSKA (reference sequence). The junction had 3 bases not matched to a gene; V was cut back by 7 bases and J by 2 bases. As DNA, the CDR3 is TGCAGTGAACTAGCGGGGCTCACAGATACGCAGTATTTT. Translating gives CSELAGLTDTQYF.

V is TRBV20-1 and J is TRBJ1-2; tentatively, D is TRBD1 (5 bases). The V and J ends lost 3 bases and 4 bases respectively, with 15 bases between them. The CDR3 spans 14 residues. CDR1 is DFQATT and CDR2 is SNEGSKA in the germline V gene (reference sequence). In nucleotides, the CDR3 is TGCAGTGCTAGTGAGTGGAATAGGGGCTATGGCTACACCTTC. Encoded protein: CSASEWNRGYGYTF.

This chain connects TRBV7-8 to TRBJ1-2; 7 bases are shared with TRBD1. J gave up 8 bases and V 5 bases, and 8 bases lay outside the gene matches. CDR1 is SGHVS, CDR2 FQNEAQ, per germline. The CDR3 consists of 13 residues. CDR3 DNA: TGTGCCAGCAGCCCCAGACAGGGAACAGGCTACACCTTC. This sequence encodes CASSPRQGTGYTF.

The V gene is TRBV5-1, the J gene TRBJ2-1; weak D call: TRBD2 (6 bases). V lost 0 bases, J lost 5 bases, and 18 bases lay in between. This CDR3 is built from 17 residues. Germline V gene lookup returns CDR1 SGHRS and CDR2 YFSETQ. The DNA of the CDR3 is TGCGCCAGCAGCTTGGCGACGAGACTAGATTTAAACAATGAGCAGTTCTTC. Residues: CASSLATRLDLNNEQFF.

In the case of this clonotype: One junction end disagrees with the germline gene, perhaps due to a read error. The gene calls are TRBV15 and TRBJ2-7; no definite D call. The CDR3 contains 14 residues. Germline CDR1 reads LNHNV; CDR2 reads YYDKDF (reference sequence). This CDR3 is CATSRDLEAYEQYF. CDR3 DNA: TGTGCCACCAGCAGAGATCTCGAGGCCTACGAGCAGTACTTT.

This clonotype was detected only a few times. The chain couples TRBV7-9 to TRBJ1-5; D remains unclear. The V gene's germline CDR1 is SEHNR and CDR2 FQNEAQ (reference sequence). V shed 2 bases and J shed 6 bases, with 11 bases lying between them. There are 14 residues in the CDR3. The CDR3 sequence is CASSLSKNRQPQHF. Here the CDR3 DNA reads TGTGCCAGCAGCTTATCCAAGAACCGTCAGCCCCAGCATTTT.

This chain links TRBV7-2 with TRBJ2-5, with D maybe TRBD1 (6 bases). V lost 4 bases and J 1 base, leaving 16 bases between the germline ends. The CDR3 has 16 residues. CDR1 and CDR2 (germline): SGHTA, FQGNSA. As DNA, the CDR3 is TGTGCCAGCAGCTCGCGGACAGTGTTATTCCAAGAGACCCAGTACTTC. Translating it yields CASSSRTVLFQETQYF.

This clonotype has only a few counts. V gene TRBV7-2 combines with J gene TRBJ2-5, with TRBD2 identical over 7 bases. The junction had 12 bases not matched to a gene; V was cut back by 3 bases and J by 5 bases. There are 16 residues in the CDR3. Germline CDR1 reads SGHTA; CDR2 reads FQGNSA. This CDR3 is CASSFRRTGEGETQYF. The CDR3 DNA is TGTGCCAGCAGCTTCCGCCGTACGGGGGAGGGGGAGACCCAGTACTTC.

The chain has TRBV3-1 and TRBJ1-5, with D unclear. The CDR3 is made up of 12 amino acids. Germline V gives CDR1 LGHDT, CDR2 YNNKEL (reference sequence). V gave up 2 bases and J gave up 4 bases, with 3 bases separating them. The chain's CDR3 is CASSQWNQPQHF. In DNA, the CDR3 is TGTGCCAGCAGCCAATGGAATCAGCCCCAGCATTTT.

This chain uses TRBV7-4 with TRBJ2-1; either TRBD1 or TRBD2 may fit D (5 bases each). Looked up from germline, CDR1 is SGHVT and CDR2 is SQSDAQ. The germline V and J ends were trimmed by 5 bases and 9 bases, with 17 bases remaining between them. The CDR3 length is 14 residues. CDR3 in amino acids: CASSLEPGAGEQFF. The CDR3 DNA reads TGTGCCAGCAGCCTAGAGCCTGGGGCGGGTGAGCAGTTCTTC.

This clonotype was observed a few times. Here the CDR3 DNA reads TGTGCCAGTAGTATTTTGACAGGGGAGAACACTGAAGCTTTCTTT. It encodes CASSILTGENTEAFF. The rearrangement links TRBV19 to TRBJ1-1; 8 bases agree with TRBD1. CDR1 LNHDA and CDR2 SQIVND come from the germline V gene (reference sequence). The V and J ends lost 3 bases and 1 base, in that order; junction bases with no gene match: 4. The CDR3 has 15 amino acids.

This clonotype was picked up a small number of times. The chain is built from TRBV7-8 and TRBJ1-4; tentatively, D is TRBD1 (5 bases). The V and J ends lost 2 bases and 7 bases respectively, with 14 bases between them. Germline CDR1 and CDR2: SGHVS and FQNEAQ. CDR3 size: 15 residues. In nucleotides, the CDR3 is TGTGCCAGCAGCTTAAGCAGGGTTTTCGGTGAAAAACTGTTTTTT. Encoded protein: CASSLSRVFGEKLFF.

The V gene is TRBV7-9, the J gene TRBJ2-3; 8 nucleotides agree with TRBD1. Germline CDR1 SEHNR, CDR2 FQNEAQ (reference sequence). This CDR3 contains 16 residues. Trimming cost V 4 bases and J 2 bases; bases outside gene matches: 8. CDR3 DNA: TGTGCCAGCAGCTGGGACAGGTACATGCACACAGATACGCAGTATTTT. It yields the protein CASSWDRYMHTDTQYF.

The chain combines TRBV7-2 with TRBJ1-2, with 12 bases fitting TRBD1. Looked up from germline, CDR1 is SGHTA and CDR2 is FQGNSA. V gave up 6 bases and J gave up 8 bases; unmatched junction bases: 7. The CDR3 runs 14 residues. In DNA, the CDR3 is TGTGCCAGCAGTCCGGGACAGGGGGCCTTCGGCTACACCTTC. Translation gives CASSPGQGAFGYTF.

The J gene is TRBJ1-4, the V gene TRBV12-3 or TRBV12-4, with 8 bases lining up with TRBD1. V trimming: 6 bases; J trimming: 6 bases; junction bases outside the gene matches: 6. This CDR3 has 14 residues. The CDR3 region is CASRPSGGDEKLFF. The CDR3 nucleotides are TGTGCCAGCAGGCCCTCAGGGGGCGATGAAAAACTGTTTTTT.

The rearrangement uses TRBV4-3 and TRBJ2-3; TRBD2 is a possible D gene (6 bases). Trimming stripped 4 bases from V and 5 bases from J, with 16 bases between. Germline V gene sequence: CDR1 LGHNA, CDR2 YSLEER. This CDR3 is built from 15 residues. The CDR3 region is CASSPAWRGGDTQYF. CDR3 DNA sequence: TGCGCCAGCAGCCCGGCCTGGCGGGGCGGAGATACGCAGTATTTT.

The rearrangement links TRBV12-5 to TRBJ2-1; 7 nucleotides line up with TRBD1. V was clipped by 5 bases and J by 12 bases; unmatched bases: 7. Germline V CDR1 and CDR2: LGHNT, FRNRAP. The length of the CDR3 is 12 residues. The CDR3 loop is CASGLTGRRQFF. The CDR3 nucleotides read TGTGCTAGTGGTCTGACAGGGCGGAGGCAGTTCTTC.

This sequence joins TRBV2 and TRBJ2-2; 10 nucleotides align to TRBD2. In germline, CDR1 is SNHLY, CDR2 FYNNEI. V trimming: 4 bases; J trimming: 7 bases; junction bases outside the gene matches: 6. This CDR3 contains 15 residues. The CDR3 coding sequence is TGTGCCAGCAGTGGTTCCAGCGGGAGGGACGGGGAGCTGTTTTTT. This encodes CASSGSSGRDGELFF.